This T cell receptor beta chain is drawn from a study of blood T cell repertoires in COVID-19. Study in general: Some COVID-19 samples were acute and others convalescent; all came from the United States, Italy and Spain. Sample material is recorded as cDNA or gDNA derived from T cells, B-cell-depleted T cells, or PBMCs.

V shed 6 bases and J 1 base; nucleotides not matched to a gene: 5. This CDR3 contains 15 residues. Germline lookup yields CDR1 MDHEN and CDR2 SYDVKM. The cohort comprised adults aged 18 to 89 years residing in 20 to 25 US areas. As handled by the study authors: Reference gene primers were amplified, and this amplification served to estimate nucleated cell counts. Profiling relied on immunoSEQ multiplex PCR, and the TCRdb table lists in-frame clones only, not all of them. For V, J and clone size, that table is used; D and trimming come from the DNA. The table has approximately 250,000 clones, about 81% seen once.

The sequenced sample was PBMCs or T cells enriched from blood (not recorded which). The chain couples TRBV28 to TRBJ1-4; 7 bases line up with TRBD1. The TCR originated in a man aged 30-40 years with acute COVID-19. The CDR3 protein is CASRGQGGTNEKLFF. CDR3 DNA: TGTGCCAGCAGGGGCCAGGGGGGAACTAATGAAAAACTGTTTTTT.